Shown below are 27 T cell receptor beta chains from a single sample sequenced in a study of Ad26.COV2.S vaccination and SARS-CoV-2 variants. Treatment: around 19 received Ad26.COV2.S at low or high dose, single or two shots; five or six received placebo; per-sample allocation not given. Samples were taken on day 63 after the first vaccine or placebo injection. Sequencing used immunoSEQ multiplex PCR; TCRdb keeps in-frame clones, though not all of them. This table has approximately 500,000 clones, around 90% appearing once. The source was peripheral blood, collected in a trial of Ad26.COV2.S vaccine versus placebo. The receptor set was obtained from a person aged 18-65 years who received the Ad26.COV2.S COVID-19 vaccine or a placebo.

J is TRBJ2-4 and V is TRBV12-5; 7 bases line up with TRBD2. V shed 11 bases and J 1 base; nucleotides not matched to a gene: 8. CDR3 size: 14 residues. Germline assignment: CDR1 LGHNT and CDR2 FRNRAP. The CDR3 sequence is CAGGGVEAKNIQYF. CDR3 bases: TGTGCTGGGGGGGGAGTTGAGGCCAAAAACATTCAGTACTTC.

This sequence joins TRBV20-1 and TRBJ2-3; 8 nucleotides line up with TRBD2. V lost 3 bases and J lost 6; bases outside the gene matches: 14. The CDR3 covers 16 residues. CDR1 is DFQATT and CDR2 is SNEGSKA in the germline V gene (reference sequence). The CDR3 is CSASISSGSLLDTQYF. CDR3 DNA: TGCAGTGCTAGTATTTCCAGCGGGAGTCTCCTGGATACGCAGTATTTT.

CDR3 in amino acids: CASSPPAADTQYF. The CDR3 DNA follows: TGTGCCAGCAGCCCCCCCGCCGCCGATACGCAGTATTTT. The chain links TRBV7-2 to TRBJ2-3; D call uncertain. Trimming cost V 5 bases and J 6 bases, with 12 bases left between them. Looked up from germline, CDR1 is SGHTA and CDR2 is FQGNSA. This CDR3 has 13 amino acids. Looking up the rest from reference TRBV7-2 and TRBJ2-3 gives the full variable domain: GAGVSQSPSNKVTEKGKDVELRCDPISGHTALYWYRQSLGQGLEFLIYFQGNSAPDKSGLPSDRFSAERTGGSVSTLTIQRTQQEDSAVYLCASSPPAADTQYFGPGTRLTVL.

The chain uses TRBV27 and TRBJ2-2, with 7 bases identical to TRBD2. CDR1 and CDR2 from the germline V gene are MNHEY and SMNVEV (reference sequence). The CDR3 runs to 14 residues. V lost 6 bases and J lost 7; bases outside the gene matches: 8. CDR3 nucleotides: TGTGCCAGCAGGACTGATAGCGGGTTCGGGGAGCTGTTTTTT. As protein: CASRTDSGFGELFF.

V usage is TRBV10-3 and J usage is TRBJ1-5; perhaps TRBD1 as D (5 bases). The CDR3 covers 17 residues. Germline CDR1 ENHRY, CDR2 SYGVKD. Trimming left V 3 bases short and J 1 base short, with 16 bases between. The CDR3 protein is CAISDGQGGWSNQPQHF. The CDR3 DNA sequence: TGTGCCATCAGTGATGGGCAGGGAGGATGGAGCAATCAGCCCCAGCATTTT.

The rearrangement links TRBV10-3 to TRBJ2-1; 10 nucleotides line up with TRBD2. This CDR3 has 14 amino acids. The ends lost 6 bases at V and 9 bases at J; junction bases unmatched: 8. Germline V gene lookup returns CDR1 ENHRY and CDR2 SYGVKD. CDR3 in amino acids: CAIRPLAGASEQFF. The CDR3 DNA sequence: TGTGCCATCAGACCCCTAGCGGGAGCGAGTGAGCAGTTCTTC.

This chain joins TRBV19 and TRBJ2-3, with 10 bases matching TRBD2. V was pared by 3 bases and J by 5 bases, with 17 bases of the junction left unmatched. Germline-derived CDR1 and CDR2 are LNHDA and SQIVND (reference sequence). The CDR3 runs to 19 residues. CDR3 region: CASSILGLGAGGPGDTQYF. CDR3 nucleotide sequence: TGTGCCAGTAGTATCCTAGGGTTAGGAGCGGGAGGGCCTGGAGATACGCAGTATTTT.

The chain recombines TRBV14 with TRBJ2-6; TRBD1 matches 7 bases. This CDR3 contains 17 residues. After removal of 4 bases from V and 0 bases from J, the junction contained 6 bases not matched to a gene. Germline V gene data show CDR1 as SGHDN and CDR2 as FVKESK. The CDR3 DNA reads TGTGCCAGCAGCCTTAGGACAGGAACCTCTGGGGCCAACGTCCTGACTTTC. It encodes CASSLRTGTSGANVLTF. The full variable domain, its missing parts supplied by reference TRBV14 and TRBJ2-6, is EAGVTQFPSHSVIEKGQTVTLRCDPISGHDNLYWYRRVMGKEIKFLLHFVKESKQDESGMPNNRFLAERTGGTYSTLKVQPAELEDSGVYFCASSLRTGTSGANVLTFGAGSRLTVL.

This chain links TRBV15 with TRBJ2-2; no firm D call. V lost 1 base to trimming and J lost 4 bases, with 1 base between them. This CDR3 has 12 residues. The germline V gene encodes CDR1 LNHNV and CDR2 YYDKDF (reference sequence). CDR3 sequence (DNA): TGTGCCACCAGCAGAGCCACCGGGGAGCTGTTTTTT. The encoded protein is CATSRATGELFF.

The CDR3 spells CASSGDRGTDTQYF. As DNA, the CDR3 is TGTGCCAGCAGCGGGGACCGAGGCACAGATACGCAGTATTTT. The chain couples TRBV7-9 to TRBJ2-3; D possibly uses TRBD1 or TRBD2 (5 bases each). Germline lookup yields CDR1 SEHNR and CDR2 FQNEAQ (reference sequence). Trimming pared 5 bases from V and 1 base from J, leaving 10 bases between. The CDR3 is 14 amino acids.

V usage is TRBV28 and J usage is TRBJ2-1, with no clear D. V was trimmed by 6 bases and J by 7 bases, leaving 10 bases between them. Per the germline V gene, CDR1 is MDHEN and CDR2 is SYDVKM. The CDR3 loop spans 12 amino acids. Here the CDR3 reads CASSLPLNEQFF. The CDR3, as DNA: TGTGCCAGCAGCCTTCCCCTAAATGAGCAGTTCTTC.

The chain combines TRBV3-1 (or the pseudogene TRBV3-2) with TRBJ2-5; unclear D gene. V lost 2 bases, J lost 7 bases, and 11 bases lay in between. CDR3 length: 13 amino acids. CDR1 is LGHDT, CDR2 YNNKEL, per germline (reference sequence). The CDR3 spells CASSQSPPGTQYF. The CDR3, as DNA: TGTGCCAGCAGCCAATCACCCCCCGGGACCCAGTACTTC.

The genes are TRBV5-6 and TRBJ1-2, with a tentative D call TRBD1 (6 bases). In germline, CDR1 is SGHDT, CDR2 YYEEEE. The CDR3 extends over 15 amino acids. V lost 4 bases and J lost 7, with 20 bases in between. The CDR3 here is CASSPLGGIIFGYTF. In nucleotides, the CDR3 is TGTGCCAGCAGCCCACTCGGGGGCATTATCTTTGGCTACACCTTC.

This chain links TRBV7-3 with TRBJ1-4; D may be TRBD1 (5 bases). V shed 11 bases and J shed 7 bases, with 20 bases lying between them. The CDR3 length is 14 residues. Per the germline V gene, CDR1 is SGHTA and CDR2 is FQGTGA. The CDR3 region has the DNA TGTGCCGGCGTGGGGACCCTATTGGGTGAAAAACTGTTTTTT. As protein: CAGVGTLLGEKLFF.

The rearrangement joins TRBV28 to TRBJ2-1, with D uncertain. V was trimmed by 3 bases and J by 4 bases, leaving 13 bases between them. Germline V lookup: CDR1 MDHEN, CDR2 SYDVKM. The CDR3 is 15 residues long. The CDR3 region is CASSFGRKRYNEQFF. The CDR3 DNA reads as TGTGCCAGCAGTTTCGGTCGAAAACGATACAATGAGCAGTTCTTC.

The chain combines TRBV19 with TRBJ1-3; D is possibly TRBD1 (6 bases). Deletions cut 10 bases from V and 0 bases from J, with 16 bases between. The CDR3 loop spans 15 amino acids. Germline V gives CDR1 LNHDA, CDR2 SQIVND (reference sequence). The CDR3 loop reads CATGGDPFSGNTIYF. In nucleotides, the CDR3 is TGTGCCACTGGGGGCGACCCTTTCTCTGGAAACACCATATATTTT.

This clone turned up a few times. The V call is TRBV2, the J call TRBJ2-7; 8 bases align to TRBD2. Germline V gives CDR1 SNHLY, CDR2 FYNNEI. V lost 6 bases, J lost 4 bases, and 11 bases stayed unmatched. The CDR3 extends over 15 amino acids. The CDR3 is CASSLRSGSRYEQYF. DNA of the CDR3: TGTGCCAGCAGCTTAAGGAGCGGGAGTAGGTACGAGCAGTACTTC.

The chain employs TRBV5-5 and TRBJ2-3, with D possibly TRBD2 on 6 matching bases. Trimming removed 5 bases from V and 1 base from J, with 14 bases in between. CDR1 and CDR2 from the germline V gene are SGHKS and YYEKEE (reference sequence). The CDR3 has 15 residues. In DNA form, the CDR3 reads TGTGCCAGCAGACCGGAGGGCCGGCGCACAGATACGCAGTATTTT. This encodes CASRPEGRRTDTQYF.

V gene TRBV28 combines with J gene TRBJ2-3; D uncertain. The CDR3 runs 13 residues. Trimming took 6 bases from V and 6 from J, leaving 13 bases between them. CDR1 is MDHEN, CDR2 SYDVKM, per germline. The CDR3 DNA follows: TGTGCCAGCAGGGGAATGACCGGGGATACGCAGTATTTT. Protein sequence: CASRGMTGDTQYF. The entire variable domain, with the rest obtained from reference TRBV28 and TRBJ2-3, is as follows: DVKVTQSSRYLVKRTGEKVFLECVQDMDHENMFWYRQDPGLGLRLIYFSYDVKMKEKGDIPEGYSVSREKKERFSLILESASTNQTSMYLCASRGMTGDTQYFGPGTRLTVL.

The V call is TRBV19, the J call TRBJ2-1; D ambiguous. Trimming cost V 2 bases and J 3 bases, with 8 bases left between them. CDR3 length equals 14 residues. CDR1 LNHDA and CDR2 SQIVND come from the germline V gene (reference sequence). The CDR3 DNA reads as TGTGCCAGTAGTATAATCGGCAGCTACAATGAGCAGTTCTTC. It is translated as CASSIIGSYNEQFF.

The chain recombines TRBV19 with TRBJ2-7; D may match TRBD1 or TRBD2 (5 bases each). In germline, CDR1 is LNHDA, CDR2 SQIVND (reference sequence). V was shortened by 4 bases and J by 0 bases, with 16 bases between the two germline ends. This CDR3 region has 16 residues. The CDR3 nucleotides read TGTGCCAGTAGTACGGGGCAGGTGATGAGCTCCTACGAGCAGTACTTC. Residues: CASSTGQVMSSYEQYF.

The CDR3 sequence: CASSLVRAGGNEQFF. The CDR3 coding sequence is TGTGCCAGCAGCTTAGTTCGGGCAGGGGGTAATGAGCAGTTCTTC. The chain couples TRBV7-3 to TRBJ2-1; 7 bases align to TRBD1. From germline, CDR1 is SGHTA and CDR2 FQGTGA. The junction had 8 bases not matched to a gene; V was cut back by 2 bases and J by 7 bases. The CDR3 spans 15 residues. The complete variable domain, with remaining parts taken from reference TRBV7-3 and TRBJ2-1, reads GAGVSQTPSNKVTEKGKYVELRCDPISGHTALYWYRQSLGQGPEFLIYFQGTGAADDSGLPNDRFFAVRPEGSVSTLKIQRTERGDSAVYLCASSLVRAGGNEQFFGPGTRLTVL.

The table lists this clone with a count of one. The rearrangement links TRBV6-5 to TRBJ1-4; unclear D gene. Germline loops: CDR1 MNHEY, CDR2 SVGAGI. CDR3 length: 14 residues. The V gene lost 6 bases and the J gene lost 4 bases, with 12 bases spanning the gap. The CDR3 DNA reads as TGTGCCAGCAGCGGGAGGGCCGGTAATGAAAAACTGTTTTTT. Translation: CASSGRAGNEKLFF.

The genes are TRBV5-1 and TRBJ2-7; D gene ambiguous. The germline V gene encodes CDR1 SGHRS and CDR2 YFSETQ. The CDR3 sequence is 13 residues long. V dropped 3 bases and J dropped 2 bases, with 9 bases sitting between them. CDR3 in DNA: TGCGCCAGCAGCTCTACTAAAGCCTACGAGCAGTACTTC. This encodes CASSSTKAYEQYF.

The CDR3: CASSVGSGRQETQYF. In DNA form, the CDR3 reads TGTGCCAGCAGCGTAGGGAGCGGGAGACAAGAGACCCAGTACTTC. The rearrangement links TRBV9 to TRBJ2-5; 8 positions match TRBD2. V dropped 0 bases and J dropped 2; count of bases not matched to a gene: 3. This CDR3 region has 15 residues. The germline V gene encodes CDR1 SGDLS and CDR2 YYNGEE. The full variable domain, with the rest looked up from reference TRBV9 and TRBJ2-5, is DSGVTQTPKHLITATGQRVTLRCSPRSGDLSVYWYQQSLDQGLQFLIQYYNGEERAKGNILERFSAQQFPDLHSELNLSSLELGDSALYFCASSVGSGRQETQYFGPGTRLLVL.

The DNA for the CDR3 is TGTGCCAGCAGTGACACGATGAGGGGTTACCCCTATGGCTACACCTTC. Its protein product is CASSDTMRGYPYGYTF. This sequence joins TRBV6-4 and TRBJ1-2, with D perhaps TRBD1 (5 bases). Germline CDR1 and CDR2: MRHNA and SNTAGT. The CDR3 consists of 16 residues. With 2 bases removed from V and 4 bases from J, the gap between germline ends came to 17 bases.

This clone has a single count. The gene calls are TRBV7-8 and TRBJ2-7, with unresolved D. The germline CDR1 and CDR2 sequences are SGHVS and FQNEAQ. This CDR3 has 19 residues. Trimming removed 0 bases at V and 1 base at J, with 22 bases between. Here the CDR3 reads CASSLALNLNPRRSYEQYF. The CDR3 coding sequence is TGTGCCAGCAGCTTAGCATTGAATCTGAACCCAAGAAGATCCTACGAGCAGTACTTC.